This T cell receptor beta chain was sequenced during a study of CD8+ T cells in alopecia areata. Overall study: Those receiving the skin were 7-10-week-old female C3H/HeJ mice, whose grafts came from approximately 6-12-month-old C3H/HeJ donors with spontaneous alopecia. Study-level findings and limits: Clonality was higher in lesional than normal scalp, especially in alopecia totalis/universalis. Scalp sequencing also captures normal skin's resident alphabeta T cells. Between patients, shared TCR sequences were less clear than in mice. This was possibly due in part to HLA diversity in the patient population.

Trimming cost V 1 base and J 0 bases, with 10 bases left between them. Germline loops: CDR1 NSHNY, CDR2 SYGAGN. The CDR3 is 15 amino acids. Sequencing templates came from extracted RNA that was reverse transcribed into cDNA. The repertoire was sequenced with immunoSEQ multiplex PCR; TCRdb's copy has only in-frame clones and lacks some. The sample has about 110,000 clones, none seen only once. This clone was observed a handful of times. The antigen remains undetermined. Genes here carry mouse names. The CDR3 end lies 4 residues beyond the end of the read and is filled in from the germline J gene. This clonotype originated in a C3H/HeJ mouse with alopecia areata. The mice in this strain carry MHC haplotype H2-k. Sequenced material: lesional skin. The J gene is TRBJ1-2, the V gene TRBV13-1, with D perhaps matching TRBD1 (5 bases). The sequenced CDR3 bases are TGTGCCAGCAGTGATCGGGCAGGGTCAAACTCC. It yields the protein CASSDRAGSNS. The CDR3 in its entirety is CASSDRAGSNSDYTF.